A single sample gave rise to the 14 T cell receptor beta chains below, sequenced in a study of blood T cell repertoires in COVID-19. This table comes from immunoSEQ multiplex PCR, and its TCRdb copy is limited to in-frame clones, with some not included. The sample contains under 200,000 clones, around 80% of which appear only once. The sample was peripheral blood. The receptors shown here come from a man aged 55 to 70 with acute or convalescent COVID-19.

The chain employs TRBV11-2 and TRBJ2-3, with D tentatively TRBD1 (6 bases). The germline V and J ends were trimmed by 3 bases and 4 bases, with 23 bases remaining between them. Germline V gene lookup returns CDR1 SGHAT and CDR2 FQNNGV. The CDR3 is 18 residues long. Here the CDR3 DNA reads TGTGCCAGCAGCTTTCTGGTCAGCAATGTCGGGACATCAGATACGCAGTATTTT. The encoded protein is CASSFLVSNVGTSDTQYF. Filled out from reference TRBV11-2 and TRBJ2-3, the complete variable domain reads EAGVAQSPRYKIIEKRQSVAFWCNPISGHATLYWYQQILGQGPKLLIQFQNNGVVDDSQLPKDRFSAERLKGVDSTLKIQPAKLEDSAVYLCASSFLVSNVGTSDTQYFGPGTRLTVL.

For the CDR3, the DNA is TGTGCCAGCAGCCGCGGACTAGCGGGGGGCAGAAGGTCCTACGAGCAGTACTTC. This encodes CASSRGLAGGRRSYEQYF. The chain employs TRBV14 and TRBJ2-7; 14 nucleotides agree with TRBD2. V lost 4 bases to trimming and J lost 1 base; unmatched junction nucleotides: 9. CDR1 is SGHDN, CDR2 FVKESK, per germline. This CDR3 has 18 amino acids.

This chain links TRBV7-2 with TRBJ2-2, with D perhaps TRBD1 (6 bases). CDR3 length: 15 residues. The germline V and J ends were trimmed by 7 bases and 0 bases, with 12 bases remaining between them. Germline CDR1 and CDR2: SGHTA and FQGNSA. The CDR3 bases are TGTGCCAGCAAGATTCAGGGGTCGAACACCGGGGAGCTGTTTTTT. Protein product: CASKIQGSNTGELFF.

The genes are TRBV5-8 and TRBJ2-5; D possibly corresponds to TRBD1 (6 bases). CDR3 length: 13 amino acids. V was pared by 6 bases and J by 5 bases, with 14 bases between. Looked up from germline, CDR1 is SGHTS and CDR2 is YDEGEE. As DNA, the CDR3 is TGTGCCAGCACCTCGTTGGGGGCTGAGACCCAGTACTTC. Encoded protein: CASTSLGAETQYF. Looking up the rest from reference TRBV5-8 and TRBJ2-5 gives the full variable domain: EAGVTQSPTHLIKTRGQQATLRCSPISGHTSVYWYQQALGLGLQFLLWYDEGEERNRGNFPPRFSGRQFPNYSSELNVNALELEDSALYLCASTSLGAETQYFGPGTRLLVL.

The V gene is TRBV10-1, the J gene TRBJ2-1, with D hard to call. V gave up 3 bases and J gave up 1 base, with 10 bases separating them. The CDR3 runs to 15 residues. The germline CDR1 and CDR2 sequences are WNHNN and SYGVQD (reference sequence). CDR3 sequence: CASSDPSRSYNEQFF. CDR3 nucleotide sequence: TGCGCCAGCAGTGATCCCAGCAGGTCCTACAATGAGCAGTTCTTC.

The V and J genes are TRBV10-1 and TRBJ1-2; D is possibly TRBD1 (5 bases). CDR3 length equals 13 residues. V was trimmed by 3 bases and J by 4 bases, leaving 9 bases between them. Germline-derived CDR1 and CDR2 are WNHNN and SYGVQD (reference sequence). This CDR3 is CASSERQSYGYTF. The CDR3 DNA sequence: TGCGCCAGCAGTGAACGACAGTCCTATGGCTACACCTTC.

This chain uses TRBV3-1 (or the pseudogene TRBV3-2) with TRBJ2-3; 9 positions match TRBD2. Per germline, CDR1 LGHDT and CDR2 YNNKEL (reference sequence). The CDR3 extends over 18 amino acids. V lost 3 bases and J lost 11; bases outside the gene matches: 21. DNA of the CDR3: TGTGCCAGCAGCCAGAAGGGGTGGGTAGCGGGGGCCGGGGCGGAGCAGTATTTT. It is translated as CASSQKGWVAGAGAEQYF.

The rearrangement joins TRBV15 to TRBJ2-7; TRBD1 agrees at 8 bases. Germline loops: CDR1 LNHNV, CDR2 YYDKDF (reference sequence). This CDR3 has 15 amino acids. J gave up 4 bases and V 0 bases, and 5 bases lay outside the gene matches. The CDR3, as DNA: TGTGCCACCAGCAGAGATGCGACAGGGGTATACGAGCAGTACTTC. This gives the protein CATSRDATGVYEQYF.

This sequence joins TRBV28 and TRBJ2-7; the match to TRBD1 covers 7 bases. V trimming: 5 bases; J trimming: 0 bases; junction bases outside the gene matches: 10. This CDR3 region has 16 residues. Germline assignment: CDR1 MDHEN and CDR2 SYDVKM. The CDR3 protein is CASSRTGAGSSYEQYF. In DNA form, the CDR3 reads TGTGCCAGCAGTCGTACAGGGGCAGGGAGCTCCTACGAGCAGTACTTC.

This rearrangement joins TRBV11-2 to TRBJ2-2; TRBD1 might be the D (5 bases). V was cut by 0 bases and J by 1 base, with 9 bases left in between. The CDR3 sequence is 16 residues long. Germline V gives CDR1 SGHAT, CDR2 FQNNGV. This chain's CDR3 is CASSLEVTGNTGELFF. The CDR3 DNA is TGTGCCAGCAGCTTAGAGGTCACAGGGAACACCGGGGAGCTGTTTTTT.

The chain joins TRBV19 to TRBJ1-3; D not certain. V was clipped by 9 bases and J by 0 bases, with 12 bases between them. CDR1 and CDR2 from the germline V gene are LNHDA and SQIVND (reference sequence). The CDR3 is 14 amino acids. The CDR3 protein is CASCQANSGNTIYF. The CDR3 region has the DNA TGTGCCAGCTGCCAGGCGAACTCTGGAAACACCATATATTTT.

This clone was seen repeatedly, ten times or more. The same CDR3 arises from other DNA sequences in this sample as well. This chain connects TRBV5-1 to TRBJ1-3, with TRBD1 identical over 7 bases. This CDR3 has 14 residues. The J segment lost 2 bases and the V segment lost 4 bases, leaving 3 bases of the junction unmatched. The germline gives CDR1 SGHRS, CDR2 YFSETQ. This CDR3 reads CASSTGTAGNTIYF. CDR3 bases: TGCGCCAGCAGCACGGGGACAGCTGGAAACACCATATATTTT.

The J gene is TRBJ1-1, the V gene TRBV21-1; no check of the table's D call, TRBD1, against the DNA was made. TRBV21-1 is classified as a pseudogene. The CDR3 covers 18 residues. The chain's CDR3 is CASSNIRGREGRYTEAFF. CDR3 DNA sequence: TGTGCCAGCAGCAATATAAGGGGGCGCGAGGGGAGGTACACTGAAGCTTTCTTT.

This clone was observed a single time. The chain couples TRBV7-9 to TRBJ1-1; 7 bases are a match to TRBD1. Germline CDR1 is SEHNR and CDR2 is FQNEAQ (reference sequence). The J segment lost 3 bases and the V segment lost 5 bases, leaving 15 bases of the junction unmatched. This CDR3 has 17 amino acids. The CDR3 bases are TGTGCCAGCAGCCTAGGGGGGGTCCGGGACAGAGACACTGAAGCTTTCTTT. This gives the protein CASSLGGVRDRDTEAFF. Filled out from reference TRBV7-9 and TRBJ1-1, the complete variable domain reads DTGVSQNPRHKITKRGQNVTFRCDPISEHNRLYWYRQTLGQGPEFLTYFQNEAQLEKSRLLSDRFSAERPKGSFSTLEIQRTEQGDSAMYLCASSLGGVRDRDTEAFFGQGTRLTVV.